Below, one T cell receptor beta chain is given with its context. J was trimmed by 6 bases and V by 6 bases; bases with no gene match: 12. Germline CDR1 SNHLY, CDR2 FYNNEI. The CDR3 spans 15 residues. This sample is drawn from a study of blood T cell repertoires in COVID-19. Overall study: From the United States, Italy and Spain came samples of acute and convalescent COVID-19. The cDNA or gDNA used as material had been derived from T cells, B-cell-depleted T cells, or PBMCs.

In the original analysis: It was from reference gene primer amplification that nucleated cell counts were estimated. This table comes from immunoSEQ multiplex PCR, and its TCRdb copy is limited to in-frame clones, with some not included. The V and J calls and clone size were taken over from that table, and D and trimming were inferred from the DNA. The sample lists approximately 75,000 clones; 80% to 95% were seen once. Sequences were obtained from peripheral blood. This chain links TRBV2 with TRBJ2-7, with 9 bases lining up with TRBD1. The clonotype was recovered from a human donor in a cohort sampled during active COVID-19. CDR3 in amino acids: CASRRGTGKTGEQYF. DNA for the CDR3: TGTGCCAGCAGGCGAGGGACAGGGAAGACGGGCGAGCAGTACTTC. Full variable domain (missing parts from reference TRBV2 and TRBJ2-7): EPEVTQTPSHQVTQMGQEVILRCVPISNHLYFYWYRQILGQKVEFLVSFYNNEISEKSEIFDDQFSVERPDGSNFTLKIRSTKLEDSAMYFCASRRGTGKTGEQYFGPGTRLTVT.